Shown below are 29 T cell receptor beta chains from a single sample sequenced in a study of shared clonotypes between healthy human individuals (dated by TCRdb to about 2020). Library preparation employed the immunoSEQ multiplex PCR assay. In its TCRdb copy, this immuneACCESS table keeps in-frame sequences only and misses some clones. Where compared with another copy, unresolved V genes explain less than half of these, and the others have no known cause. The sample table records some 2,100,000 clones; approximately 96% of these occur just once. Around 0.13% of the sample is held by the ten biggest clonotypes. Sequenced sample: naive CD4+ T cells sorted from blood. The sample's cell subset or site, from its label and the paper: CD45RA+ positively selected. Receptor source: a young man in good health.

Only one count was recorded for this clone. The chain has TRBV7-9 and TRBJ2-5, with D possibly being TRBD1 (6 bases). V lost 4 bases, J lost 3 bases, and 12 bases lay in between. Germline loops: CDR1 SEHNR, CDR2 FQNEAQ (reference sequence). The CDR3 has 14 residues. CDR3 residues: CASSSRTEKETQYF. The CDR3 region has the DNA TGTGCCAGCAGCTCCCGGACAGAGAAAGAGACCCAGTACTTC.

CDR3 DNA sequence: TGTGCCAGCTCTTGGACAGGAGGTACAGATACGCAGTATTTT. This gives the protein CASSWTGGTDTQYF. This chain connects TRBV25-1 to TRBJ2-3; 7 nucleotides line up with TRBD1. CDR3 length: 14 amino acids. V gave up 8 bases and J gave up 3 bases; unmatched junction bases: 8. Germline V gene lookup returns CDR1 MGHDK and CDR2 SYGVNS.

The CDR3 is CASSIAGTANSNYGYTF. The CDR3 DNA reads TGTGCCAGTAGTATAGCGGGGACGGCCAATTCTAACTATGGCTACACCTTC. V gene TRBV19 combines with J gene TRBJ1-2; possibly TRBD1 for D (5 bases). Germline CDR1 reads LNHDA; CDR2 reads SQIVND (reference sequence). The CDR3 totals 17 residues. V was shortened by 1 base and J by 0 bases, with 15 bases between the two germline ends.

CDR3 in amino acids: CASSPGTPSEAFF. CDR3 nucleotides: TGCGCCAGCAGTCCCGGGACCCCGTCTGAAGCTTTCTTT. This chain uses TRBV5-1 with TRBJ1-1; D is perhaps TRBD1 (5 bases). Per the germline V gene, CDR1 is SGHRS and CDR2 is YFSETQ. The length of the CDR3 is 13 residues. V lost 5 bases and J 6 bases, leaving 14 bases between the germline ends.

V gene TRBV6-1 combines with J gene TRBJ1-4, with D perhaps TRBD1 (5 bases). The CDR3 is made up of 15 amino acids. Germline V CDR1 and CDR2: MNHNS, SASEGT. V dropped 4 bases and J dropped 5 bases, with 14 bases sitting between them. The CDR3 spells CASSGAQVWNEKLFF. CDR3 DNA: TGTGCCAGCAGTGGCGCACAGGTGTGGAATGAAAAACTGTTTTTT.

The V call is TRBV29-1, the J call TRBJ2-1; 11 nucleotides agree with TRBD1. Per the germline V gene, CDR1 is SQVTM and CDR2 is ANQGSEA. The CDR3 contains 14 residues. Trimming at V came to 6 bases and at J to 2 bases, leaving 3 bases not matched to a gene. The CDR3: CSVKGQGAYNEQFF. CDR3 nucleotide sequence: TGCAGCGTGAAGGGACAGGGGGCCTACAATGAGCAGTTCTTC.

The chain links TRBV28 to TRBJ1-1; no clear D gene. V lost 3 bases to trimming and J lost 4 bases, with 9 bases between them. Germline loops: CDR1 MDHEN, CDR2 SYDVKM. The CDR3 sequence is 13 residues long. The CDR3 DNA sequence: TGTGCCAGCAGTTTTTGGCATGTCACTGAAGCTTTCTTT. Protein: CASSFWHVTEAFF.

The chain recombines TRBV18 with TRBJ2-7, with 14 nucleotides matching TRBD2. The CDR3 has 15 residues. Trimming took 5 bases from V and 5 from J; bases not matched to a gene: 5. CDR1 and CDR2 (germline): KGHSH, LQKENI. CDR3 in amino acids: CASSSGTSGRNEQYF. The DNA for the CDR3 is TGTGCCAGCTCATCTGGGACTAGCGGGAGAAACGAGCAGTACTTC.

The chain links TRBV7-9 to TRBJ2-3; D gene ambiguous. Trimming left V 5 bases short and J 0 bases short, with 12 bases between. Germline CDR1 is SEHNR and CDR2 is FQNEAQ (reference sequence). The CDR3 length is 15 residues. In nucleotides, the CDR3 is TGTGCCAGCAGCCGATTGACCGGGAGCACAGATACGCAGTATTTT. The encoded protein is CASSRLTGSTDTQYF. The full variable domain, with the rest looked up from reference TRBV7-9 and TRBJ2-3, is DTGVSQNPRHKITKRGQNVTFRCDPISEHNRLYWYRQTLGQGPEFLTYFQNEAQLEKSRLLSDRFSAERPKGSFSTLEIQRTEQGDSAMYLCASSRLTGSTDTQYFGPGTRLTVL.

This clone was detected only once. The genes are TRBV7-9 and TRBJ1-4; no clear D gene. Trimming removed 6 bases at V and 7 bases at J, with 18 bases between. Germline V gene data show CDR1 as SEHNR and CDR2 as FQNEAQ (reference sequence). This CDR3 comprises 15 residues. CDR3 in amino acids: CASRPGRVLGEKLFF. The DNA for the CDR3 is TGTGCCAGCAGACCCGGACGGGTCCTAGGTGAAAAACTGTTTTTT.

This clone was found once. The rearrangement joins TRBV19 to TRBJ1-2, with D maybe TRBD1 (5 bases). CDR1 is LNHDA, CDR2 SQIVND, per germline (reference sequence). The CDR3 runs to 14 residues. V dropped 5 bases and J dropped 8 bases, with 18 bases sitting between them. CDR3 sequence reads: CASSPPRQGEGYTF. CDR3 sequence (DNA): TGTGCCAGTAGTCCCCCAAGGCAGGGAGAGGGCTACACCTTC.

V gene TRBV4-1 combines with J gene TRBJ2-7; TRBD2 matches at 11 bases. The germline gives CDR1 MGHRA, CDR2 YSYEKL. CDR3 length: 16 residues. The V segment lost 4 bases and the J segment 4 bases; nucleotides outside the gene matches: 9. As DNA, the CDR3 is TGCGCCAGCAGCCGGTCCCCCACTAGCGGGGGATACGAGCAGTACTTC. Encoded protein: CASSRSPTSGGYEQYF.

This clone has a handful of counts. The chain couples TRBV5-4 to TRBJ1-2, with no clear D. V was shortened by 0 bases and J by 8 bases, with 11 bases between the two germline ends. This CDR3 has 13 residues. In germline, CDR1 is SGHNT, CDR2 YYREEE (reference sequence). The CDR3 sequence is CASSLGGNQGYTF. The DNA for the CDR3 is TGTGCCAGCAGCTTGGGTGGTAATCAGGGCTACACCTTC.

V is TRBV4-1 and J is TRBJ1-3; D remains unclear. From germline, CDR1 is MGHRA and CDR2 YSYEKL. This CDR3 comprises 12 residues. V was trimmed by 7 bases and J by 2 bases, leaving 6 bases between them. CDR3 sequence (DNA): TGCGCCAGCAATTCCCCTGGAAACACCATATATTTT. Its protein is CASNSPGNTIYF.

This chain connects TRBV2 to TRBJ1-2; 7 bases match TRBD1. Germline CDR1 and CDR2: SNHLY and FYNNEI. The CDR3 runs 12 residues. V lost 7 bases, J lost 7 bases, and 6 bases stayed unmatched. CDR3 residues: CASTDYRGGYTF. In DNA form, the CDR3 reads TGTGCCAGCACGGACTACAGGGGTGGCTACACCTTC.

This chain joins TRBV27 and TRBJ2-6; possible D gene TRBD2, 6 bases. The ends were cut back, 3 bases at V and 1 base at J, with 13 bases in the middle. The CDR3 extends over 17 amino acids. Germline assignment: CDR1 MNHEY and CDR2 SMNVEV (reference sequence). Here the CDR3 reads CASSFRGLGSGANVLTF. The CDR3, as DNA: TGTGCCAGCAGTTTCCGGGGGTTGGGTTCTGGGGCCAACGTCCTGACTTTC.

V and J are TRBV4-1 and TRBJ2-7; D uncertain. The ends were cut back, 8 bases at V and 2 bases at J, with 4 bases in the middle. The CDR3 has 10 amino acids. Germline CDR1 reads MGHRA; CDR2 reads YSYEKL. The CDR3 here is CASLTYEQYF. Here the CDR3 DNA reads TGCGCCAGCCTCACCTACGAGCAGTACTTC.

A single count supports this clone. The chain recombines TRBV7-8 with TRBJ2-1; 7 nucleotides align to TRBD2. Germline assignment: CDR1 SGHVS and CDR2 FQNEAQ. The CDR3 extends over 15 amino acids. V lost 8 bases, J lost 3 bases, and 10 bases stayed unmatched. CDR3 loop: CASAWEGWGYNEQFF. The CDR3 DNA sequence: TGTGCCAGCGCTTGGGAGGGTTGGGGCTACAATGAGCAGTTCTTC.

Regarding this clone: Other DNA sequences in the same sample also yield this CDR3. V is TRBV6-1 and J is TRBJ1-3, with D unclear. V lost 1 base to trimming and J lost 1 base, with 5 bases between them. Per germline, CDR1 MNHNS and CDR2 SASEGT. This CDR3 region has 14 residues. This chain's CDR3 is CASSEVGSGNTIYF. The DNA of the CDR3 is TGTGCCAGCAGTGAAGTAGGGTCTGGAAACACCATATATTTT.

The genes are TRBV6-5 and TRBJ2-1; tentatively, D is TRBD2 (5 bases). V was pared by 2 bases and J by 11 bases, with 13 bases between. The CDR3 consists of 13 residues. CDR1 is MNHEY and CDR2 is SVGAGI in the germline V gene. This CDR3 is CASSYGPNGKQFF. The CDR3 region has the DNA TGTGCCAGCAGTTACGGCCCTAACGGGAAGCAGTTCTTC.

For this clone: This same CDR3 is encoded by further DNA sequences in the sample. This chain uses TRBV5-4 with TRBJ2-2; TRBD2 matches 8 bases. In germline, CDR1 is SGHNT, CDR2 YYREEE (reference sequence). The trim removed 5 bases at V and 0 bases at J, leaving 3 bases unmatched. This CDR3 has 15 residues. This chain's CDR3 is CASSLAGPNTGELFF. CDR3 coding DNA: TGTGCCAGCAGTTTAGCGGGGCCGAACACCGGGGAGCTGTTTTTT. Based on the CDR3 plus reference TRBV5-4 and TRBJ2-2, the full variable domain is ETGVTQSPTHLIKTRGQQVTLRCSSQSGHNTVSWYQQALGQGPQFIFQYYREEENGRGNFPPRFSGLQFPNYSSELNVNALELDDSALYLCASSLAGPNTGELFFGEGSRLTVL.

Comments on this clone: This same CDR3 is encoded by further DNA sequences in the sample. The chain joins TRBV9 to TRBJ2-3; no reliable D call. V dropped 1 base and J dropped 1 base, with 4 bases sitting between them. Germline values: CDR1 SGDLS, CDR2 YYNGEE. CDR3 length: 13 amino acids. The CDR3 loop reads CASSVPGTDTQYF. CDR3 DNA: TGTGCCAGCAGCGTACCTGGCACAGATACGCAGTATTTT.

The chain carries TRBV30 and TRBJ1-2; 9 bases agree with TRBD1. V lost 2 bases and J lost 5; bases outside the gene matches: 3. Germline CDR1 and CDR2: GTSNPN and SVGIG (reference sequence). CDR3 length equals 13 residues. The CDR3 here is CAWSKQGAYGYTF. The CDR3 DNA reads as TGTGCCTGGAGTAAACAGGGGGCATATGGCTACACCTTC.

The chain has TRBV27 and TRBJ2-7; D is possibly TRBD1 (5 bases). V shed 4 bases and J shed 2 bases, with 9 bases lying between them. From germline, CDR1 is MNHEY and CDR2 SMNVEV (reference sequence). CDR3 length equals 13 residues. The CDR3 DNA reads TGTGCCAGCAGTTCGGACAAGACCTACGAGCAGTACTTC. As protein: CASSSDKTYEQYF.

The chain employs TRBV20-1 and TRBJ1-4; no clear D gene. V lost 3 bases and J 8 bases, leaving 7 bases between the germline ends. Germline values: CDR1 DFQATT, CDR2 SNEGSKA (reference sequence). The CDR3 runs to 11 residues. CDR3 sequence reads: CSARVREKLFF. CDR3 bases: TGCAGTGCTAGGGTGAGGGAAAAACTGTTTTTT.

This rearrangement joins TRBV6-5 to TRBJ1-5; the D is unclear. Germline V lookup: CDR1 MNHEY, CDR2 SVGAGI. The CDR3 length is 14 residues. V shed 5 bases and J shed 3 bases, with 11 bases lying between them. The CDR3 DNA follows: TGTGCCAGCAGTCGACACCGGGACAATCAGCCCCAGCATTTT. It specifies CASSRHRDNQPQHF.

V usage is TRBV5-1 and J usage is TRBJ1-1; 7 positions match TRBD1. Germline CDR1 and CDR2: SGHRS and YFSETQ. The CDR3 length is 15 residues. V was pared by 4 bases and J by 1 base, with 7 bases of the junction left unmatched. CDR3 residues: CASSIRDSQNTEAFF. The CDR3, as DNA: TGCGCCAGCAGCATTCGGGACAGTCAGAACACTGAAGCTTTCTTT.

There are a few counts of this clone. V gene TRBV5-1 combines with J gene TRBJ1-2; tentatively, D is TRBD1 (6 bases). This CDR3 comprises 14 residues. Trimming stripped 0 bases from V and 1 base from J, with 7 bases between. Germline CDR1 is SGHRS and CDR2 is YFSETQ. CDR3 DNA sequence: TGCGCCAGCAGCTTGGGGGACATTAACTATGGCTACACCTTC. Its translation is CASSLGDINYGYTF. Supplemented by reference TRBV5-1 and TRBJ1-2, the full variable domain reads KAGVTQTPRYLIKTRGQQVTLSCSPISGHRSVSWYQQTPGQGLQFLFEYFSETQRNKGNFPGRFSGRQFSNSRSEMNVSTLELGDSALYLCASSLGDINYGYTFGSGTRLTVV.

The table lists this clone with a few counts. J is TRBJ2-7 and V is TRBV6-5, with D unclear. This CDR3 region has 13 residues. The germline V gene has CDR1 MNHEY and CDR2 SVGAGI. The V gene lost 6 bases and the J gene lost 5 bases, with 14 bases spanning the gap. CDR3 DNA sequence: TGTGCCAGCAGCCCAGTGGCCGTGGACGAGCAGTACTTC. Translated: CASSPVAVDEQYF.